Given below is one T cell receptor beta chain in context. Sequence at one end of the junction differs from germline and may be a read error. For the second PCR, which ran for about 6 to 11 cycles, a sample-barcoded 5' primer and a J-beta primer mix were used. TCRdb ran MiXCR on the 5' RACE reads and lists one entry per CDR3 protein. Among hundreds of thousands of distinct CDR3 sequences listed, 40% to 50% were seen once. The sample belongs to a study of blood T cells in healthy people across ages. The germline V gene encodes CDR1 SGHTA and CDR2 FQGNSA. The CDR3 has 19 residues. This TCR derives from a man between 60 and 75 years old in good health. Input material: blood. This chain links TRBV7-2 with TRBJ1-6; 10 positions match TRBD1. This CDR3 reads CVSRSWDRGPSSYNSPLHF. CDR3 in DNA: TGTGTCAGCAGATCATGGGACAGGGGCCCGAGCTCCTATAATTCACCCCTCCACTTT.